The subject of this entry is one TCR beta chain. Clones were sequenced by immunoSEQ multiplex PCR, and TCRdb holds only the in-frame ones, with some missing. The table has about 70,000 clones, approximately 79% seen once. Germline V gene lookup returns CDR1 MNHEY and CDR2 SVGAGI. The CDR3 has 13 residues. This sample was included in a study of blood T cell repertoires in COVID-19. Study at large: PBMCs, B-cell-depleted T cells, or T cells were the source of the cDNA or gDNA that made up the material.

The sequence derives from a woman in her sixties or seventies with acute or convalescent COVID-19. Source material: peripheral blood. The rearrangement joins TRBV6-5 to TRBJ1-2, with D perhaps matching TRBD1 (6 bases). CDR3 DNA: TGTGCGTCTAGCACAGGGTTTTTTTATGGCTACACCTTC. Its protein is CASSTGFFYGYTF.